The 22 T cell receptor beta chains below were found in one sample sequenced in a study of blood T cell repertoires in COVID-19. Method: immunoSEQ multiplex PCR; TCRdb's copy keeps in-frame clones and lacks some. The sample has some 150,000 clones, 85% seen once; the top ten hold approximately 2.7%. The source material was peripheral blood. These receptors came from a woman aged 40-49 years with active or convalescent COVID-19.

CDR3 nucleotides: TGTGCCGGGACAGTTGGAAACACCATATATTTT. It codes for CAGTVGNTIYF. This chain links TRBV6-5 with TRBJ1-3; TRBD1 aligns across 7 bases. CDR1 is MNHEY and CDR2 is SVGAGI in the germline V gene. J gave up 3 bases and V 11 bases, and 1 base lay outside the gene matches. The CDR3 totals 11 residues.

This sequence joins TRBV5-6 and TRBJ1-4; no clear D gene. Germline V gene data show CDR1 as SGHDT and CDR2 as YYEEEE. The CDR3 totals 12 residues. V shed 4 bases and J shed 4 bases, with 5 bases lying between them. CDR3 region: CASSTFNEKLFF. The CDR3 DNA reads TGTGCCAGCAGCACTTTTAATGAAAAACTGTTTTTT.

In this sample, this clone turned up once. The genes are TRBV9 and TRBJ2-5; a possible D gene is TRBD2 (5 bases). V was trimmed by 4 bases and J by 5 bases, leaving 18 bases between them. CDR1 and CDR2 (germline): SGDLS, YYNGEE. This CDR3 is 15 amino acids long. The CDR3 loop is CASSPRTTRGETQYF. The CDR3 nucleotides read TGTGCCAGCAGCCCTAGAACTACTAGAGGGGAGACCCAGTACTTC.

The sample holds a few counts of this clone. The rearrangement joins TRBV6-5 to TRBJ1-1; 11 bases line up with TRBD1. J was trimmed by 6 bases and V by 5 bases; bases with no gene match: 2. The CDR3 has 13 amino acids. Germline CDR1 and CDR2: MNHEY and SVGAGI. The CDR3 nucleotides are TGTGCCAGCAGTCGGGGACAGGGGGCTGAAGCTTTCTTT. The encoded protein is CASSRGQGAEAFF.

The genes are TRBV28 and TRBJ2-1, with TRBD1 identical over 7 bases. There are 19 residues in the CDR3. Germline CDR1 and CDR2: MDHEN and SYDVKM. V was clipped by 4 bases and J by 6 bases; unmatched bases: 21. The CDR3 sequence is CASSWETRLGTALTNEQFF. CDR3 nucleotides: TGTGCCAGCAGTTGGGAAACGAGGCTCGGGACAGCGCTTACCAATGAGCAGTTCTTC.

This clone has just a few counts. The chain is built from TRBV5-5 and TRBJ2-3; TRBD2 is a possible D gene (5 bases). The CDR3 has 14 residues. V was cut by 2 bases and J by 9 bases, with 16 bases left in between. Germline CDR1 reads SGHKS; CDR2 reads YYEKEE (reference sequence). CDR3 sequence: CASSFRTATDTQYF. DNA for the CDR3: TGTGCCAGCAGCTTTAGGACTGCAACCGACACGCAGTATTTT.

The chain recombines TRBV19 with TRBJ2-7; TRBD1 aligns across 7 bases. The ends lost 4 bases at V and 2 bases at J; junction bases unmatched: 8. The CDR3 has 15 amino acids. Germline values: CDR1 LNHDA, CDR2 SQIVND (reference sequence). Here the CDR3 reads CASSRGQARTYEQYF. The DNA of the CDR3 is TGTGCCAGTAGTAGAGGACAGGCCAGGACCTACGAGCAGTACTTC.

V is TRBV28 and J is TRBJ1-5, with D tentatively TRBD1 (6 bases). V gave up 5 bases and J gave up 7 bases, with 18 bases separating them. This CDR3 has 15 amino acids. The germline V gene has CDR1 MDHEN and CDR2 SYDVKM. The CDR3 sequence is CASSPPGEGGQPQHF. The DNA for the CDR3 is TGTGCCAGCAGTCCTCCAGGGGAGGGGGGGCAGCCCCAGCATTTT.

This chain links TRBV5-1 with TRBJ2-7, with TRBD2 matching over 12 bases. After removal of 4 bases from V and 0 bases from J, the junction contained 8 bases not matched to a gene. The CDR3 loop spans 17 amino acids. In germline, CDR1 is SGHRS, CDR2 YFSETQ. The CDR3 bases are TGCGCCAGCAGCCCCGGACTAGCGGGACCCAGCTCCTACGAGCAGTACTTC. Translating it yields CASSPGLAGPSSYEQYF.

In this sample, this clone turned up once. V gene TRBV28 combines with J gene TRBJ1-6; 9 positions agree with TRBD1. With V trimmed by 2 bases and J by 6 bases, 2 bases remained unmatched. Germline CDR1 reads MDHEN; CDR2 reads SYDVKM. The CDR3 runs 15 residues. CDR3 DNA: TGTGCCAGCAGTTTAGGGGACAGGGTTAATTCACCCCTCCACTTT. The encoded protein is CASSLGDRVNSPLHF. The full variable domain, its missing parts supplied by reference TRBV28 and TRBJ1-6, is DVKVTQSSRYLVKRTGEKVFLECVQDMDHENMFWYRQDPGLGLRLIYFSYDVKMKEKGDIPEGYSVSREKKERFSLILESASTNQTSMYLCASSLGDRVNSPLHFGNGTRLTVT.

The chain has TRBV29-1 and TRBJ1-5; 7 bases agree with TRBD1. V shed 5 bases, J shed 4 bases, and the junction held 8 bases outside the gene matches. This CDR3 has 14 residues. Germline V gene data show CDR1 as SQVTM and CDR2 as ANQGSEA. The DNA of the CDR3 is TGCAGCGTTACCGGGACAGACCCGAATCAGCCCCAGCATTTT. Protein sequence: CSVTGTDPNQPQHF.

Only a few counts were recorded for this clone. The rearrangement uses TRBV28 and TRBJ1-2; TRBD1 aligns across 9 bases. Germline values: CDR1 MDHEN, CDR2 SYDVKM. V shed 7 bases, J shed 2 bases, and the junction held 5 bases outside the gene matches. The CDR3 length is 14 residues. The CDR3 region is CASTGTGRNYGYTF. CDR3 nucleotides: TGTGCCAGCACCGGGACAGGGAGGAACTATGGCTACACCTTC.

The J gene is TRBJ2-7, the V gene TRBV6-2 or TRBV6-3; TRBD2 matches 7 bases. V shed 4 bases, J shed 4 bases, and the junction held 7 bases outside the gene matches. Germline-derived CDR1 and CDR2 are MNHEY and SVGEGT. CDR3 length equals 14 residues. The CDR3 loop is CASSFWREMYEQYF. The CDR3, as DNA: TGTGCCAGCAGTTTTTGGCGGGAGATGTACGAGCAGTACTTC.

CDR3 protein: CASSWDRLVYGYTF. CDR3 coding DNA: TGTGCCAGTAGTTGGGACAGGTTGGTCTATGGCTACACCTTC. V gene TRBV19 combines with J gene TRBJ1-2; 8 bases line up with TRBD1. CDR1 and CDR2 from the germline V gene are LNHDA and SQIVND (reference sequence). The CDR3 extends over 14 amino acids. Trimming took 5 bases from V and 4 from J; bases not matched to a gene: 6.

This chain links TRBV19 with TRBJ1-5; a possible D gene is TRBD1 (5 bases). CDR3 size: 15 residues. Germline CDR1 and CDR2: LNHDA and SQIVND (reference sequence). V lost 5 bases, J lost 0 bases, and 11 bases lay in between. The CDR3 reads CASSGGVYSNQPQHF. The CDR3 DNA follows: TGTGCCAGTAGTGGGGGGGTTTATAGCAATCAGCCCCAGCATTTT.

V gene TRBV7-9 combines with J gene TRBJ1-6; the match to TRBD1 covers 11 bases. Germline V gene sequence: CDR1 SEHNR, CDR2 FQNEAQ (reference sequence). J was trimmed by 11 bases and V by 2 bases; bases with no gene match: 5. The CDR3 totals 15 residues. Here the CDR3 DNA reads TGTGCCAGCAGCTTATCGGGGGACAGGGGGACACCCCTCCACTTT. Protein sequence: CASSLSGDRGTPLHF.

The chain links TRBV10-1 to TRBJ1-1, with 7 bases lining up with TRBD1. The V and J ends lost 6 bases and 1 base, in that order; junction bases with no gene match: 5. The V gene's germline CDR1 is WNHNN and CDR2 SYGVQD (reference sequence). This CDR3 has 14 residues. CDR3 loop: CASRAGTENTEAFF. CDR3 DNA: TGCGCCAGCAGGGCCGGGACAGAGAACACTGAAGCTTTCTTT.

The chain joins TRBV7-9 to TRBJ1-1; no definite D call. The ends were cut back, 5 bases at V and 3 bases at J, with 19 bases in the middle. The CDR3 is 16 residues long. CDR1 is SEHNR and CDR2 is FQNEAQ in the germline V gene (reference sequence). CDR3 protein: CASSPPWGSGDTEAFF. CDR3 in DNA: TGTGCCAGCAGCCCCCCGTGGGGTTCCGGGGACACTGAAGCTTTCTTT.

V is TRBV2 and J is TRBJ1-3; TRBD1 aligns across 7 bases. V was pared by 6 bases and J by 4 bases, with 12 bases of the junction left unmatched. Germline CDR1 and CDR2: SNHLY and FYNNEI. The CDR3 extends over 16 amino acids. CDR3 coding DNA: TGTGCCAGCAGGCCGCCGGGACAGCTCGTGGGAAACACCATATATTTT. Its translation: CASRPPGQLVGNTIYF.

CDR3 protein: CASSGLAGVFYTGELFF. CDR3 in DNA: TGTGCCAGCAGTGGACTAGCGGGAGTTTTTTACACCGGGGAGCTGTTTTTT. J is TRBJ2-2 and V is TRBV27; 13 nucleotides match TRBD2. Looked up from germline, CDR1 is MNHEY and CDR2 is SMNVEV (reference sequence). The J segment lost 3 bases and the V segment lost 5 bases, leaving 6 bases of the junction unmatched. The CDR3 sequence is 17 residues long.

V usage is TRBV7-2 and J usage is TRBJ2-7; a possible D gene is TRBD1 (8 bases). From germline, CDR1 is SGHTA and CDR2 FQGNSA. The CDR3 length is 13 residues. V lost 4 bases to trimming and J lost 6 bases, with 13 bases between them. The CDR3 region is CASSSYRGGEQYF. CDR3 sequence (DNA): TGTGCCAGCAGCTCATACAGGGGGGGCGAGCAGTACTTC.

The chain links TRBV7-2 to TRBJ1-3, with a tentative D call TRBD1 (5 bases). The germline V gene encodes CDR1 SGHTA and CDR2 FQGNSA. The CDR3 totals 16 residues. Trimming removed 0 bases at V and 2 bases at J, with 11 bases between. The DNA of the CDR3 is TGTGCCAGCAGCTTAGCGTGGCAGGGTACTGGAAACACCATATATTTT. Encoded protein: CASSLAWQGTGNTIYF.